These 6 T cell receptor beta chains were all obtained from the same sample, sequenced in a study of vaccination and CD4 T cells after COVID-19. Sequencing of the DNA from cultured CD4+ T cells was carried out with the Oncomine TCR Beta short-read assay. One entry per CDR3 protein, called by TCRdb with MiXCR from the PCR reads. This table holds more than 12,000 distinct CDR3 sequences, roughly 80% found once. These receptors' antigens are unknown. The treatment was: roughly 10-day PBMC culture with coronavirus spike peptide pools or control peptides (ViraFEST assay). The sequenced sample was CD4+ T cells from blood, cultured in vitro, obtained after SARS-CoV-2 vaccination. All receptors come from a human donor who received a COVID-19 vaccine.

The chain links TRBV10-3 to TRBJ1-1; D uncertain. The V end lost 2 bases, the J end lost 2 bases, and 6 bases lay between the germline ends. The CDR3 is 13 residues long. CDR1 is ENHRY, CDR2 SYGVKD, per germline. The CDR3 reads CAISERGNTEAFF. The CDR3 coding sequence is TGTGCCATCAGTGAGCGGGGTAACACTGAAGCTTTCTTT.

V and J are TRBV6-1 and TRBJ2-3, with a tentative D call TRBD2 (7 bases). Germline CDR1 and CDR2: MNHNS and SASEGT. The CDR3 has 14 residues. V dropped 7 bases and J dropped 4 bases, with 15 bases sitting between them. The CDR3 region is CASTGGSGADTQYF. In DNA form, the CDR3 reads TGTGCCAGCACGGGGGGCTCCGGGGCAGATACGCAGTATTTT.

This chain links TRBV6-1 with TRBJ1-2; D may be TRBD1 (5 bases). This CDR3 is 17 amino acids long. Germline V gene lookup returns CDR1 MNHNS and CDR2 SASEGT. Trimming left V 2 bases short and J 1 base short, with 17 bases between. The CDR3 reads CASSERGRVNYNYGYTF. The CDR3 DNA sequence: TGTGCCAGCAGTGAAAGGGGTAGGGTCAACTATAACTATGGCTACACCTTC.

The chain joins TRBV7-6 to TRBJ2-3; D may be TRBD2 (6 bases). Trimming stripped 1 base from V and 0 bases from J, with 11 bases between. Germline lookup yields CDR1 SGHVS and CDR2 FNYEAQ. The CDR3 is 16 amino acids. The CDR3 is CASSLVRGRSTDTQYF. In nucleotides, the CDR3 is TGTGCCAGCAGCTTAGTGCGGGGACGTAGCACAGATACGCAGTATTTT.

The V gene is TRBV25-1, the J gene TRBJ1-2; maybe TRBD1 (5 bases). CDR1 and CDR2 from the germline V gene are MGHDK and SYGVNS. The CDR3 covers 16 residues. Trimming removed 3 bases at V and 4 bases at J, with 18 bases between. The CDR3 here is CASSDLGGVGGYGYTF. CDR3 sequence (DNA): TGTGCCAGCAGTGATCTGGGGGGAGTCGGAGGCTATGGCTACACCTTC.

The CDR3 DNA reads TGTGCCAGTAGTATTTCGTCCCAAGGCTACACCTTC. Translating gives CASSISSQGYTF. This sequence joins TRBV19 and TRBJ1-2, with D hard to call. V was pared by 3 bases and J by 8 bases, with 10 bases between. The length of the CDR3 is 12 residues. CDR1 is LNHDA and CDR2 is SQIVND in the germline V gene (reference sequence). The variable domain in full, completed from reference TRBV19 and TRBJ1-2, reads DGGITQSPKYLFRKEGQNVTLSCEQNLNHDAMYWYRQDPGQGLRLIYYSQIVNDFQKGDIAEGYSVSREKKESFPLTVTSAQKNPTAFYLCASSISSQGYTFGSGTRLTVV.